The 29 T cell receptor beta chains presented below share a single source sample, sequenced in a study of blood T cell repertoires in COVID-19. The protocol was immunoSEQ multiplex PCR, while the TCRdb copy is restricted to in-frame clones and leaves out a portion. The sample carries 120,000 to 150,000 clones, less than 85% recorded once. What was sequenced was PBMCs or T cells enriched from blood (not recorded which). These receptors were obtained from a woman aged 18-29 years who had been exposed to COVID-19.

V gene TRBV6-6 combines with J gene TRBJ2-2, with 8 bases identical to TRBD1. The CDR3 length is 16 residues. V dropped 5 bases and J dropped 4; count of bases not matched to a gene: 9. Germline V gene sequence: CDR1 MNHNY, CDR2 SVGAGI (reference sequence). The chain's CDR3 is CASSRDRGRGTGELFF. The CDR3 DNA reads TGTGCCAGCAGTCGAGACAGGGGTCGGGGCACCGGGGAGCTGTTTTTT.

V usage is TRBV2 and J usage is TRBJ1-5, with 7 bases matching TRBD1. J was trimmed by 2 bases and V by 4 bases; bases with no gene match: 5. The CDR3 is 15 residues long. Germline-derived CDR1 and CDR2 are SNHLY and FYNNEI. The CDR3 loop reads CASSGQGLGNQPQHF. The CDR3, as DNA: TGTGCCAGCAGTGGACAGGGTTTAGGCAATCAGCCCCAGCATTTT. Using reference TRBV2 and TRBJ1-5 for the parts outside the CDR3, the full variable domain is EPEVTQTPSHQVTQMGQEVILRCVPISNHLYFYWYRQILGQKVEFLVSFYNNEISEKSEIFDDQFSVERPDGSNFTLKIRSTKLEDSAMYFCASSGQGLGNQPQHFGDGTRLSIL.

This chain joins TRBV7-9 and TRBJ1-2; TRBD1 aligns across 7 bases. The germline gives CDR1 SEHNR, CDR2 FQNEAQ (reference sequence). V lost 5 bases, J lost 4 bases, and 10 bases stayed unmatched. The CDR3 length is 15 residues. The CDR3 spells CASSPGTAVSYGYTF. In DNA form, the CDR3 reads TGTGCCAGCAGCCCCGGGACAGCCGTCTCCTATGGCTACACCTTC.

The rearrangement links TRBV28 to TRBJ1-2; 8 nucleotides agree with TRBD1. The J segment lost 7 bases and the V segment lost 7 bases, leaving 17 bases of the junction unmatched. This CDR3 is 16 amino acids long. Germline-derived CDR1 and CDR2 are MDHEN and SYDVKM. The CDR3 spells CASKQTPGGAVGGYTF. In nucleotides, the CDR3 is TGTGCCAGCAAACAAACCCCAGGGGGCGCAGTTGGTGGCTACACCTTC.

This clone has only one observation. V usage is TRBV11-2 and J usage is TRBJ2-1; TRBD2 is a possible D gene (6 bases). CDR1 SGHAT and CDR2 FQNNGV come from the germline V gene. This CDR3 contains 15 residues. V gave up 3 bases and J gave up 4 bases, with 13 bases separating them. In DNA, the CDR3 is TGTGCCAGCAGCTTGGAGATGGGACTGTACAATGAGCAGTTCTTC. Protein: CASSLEMGLYNEQFF.

The chain recombines TRBV6-5 with TRBJ2-1, with 13 bases matching TRBD2. This CDR3 has 15 residues. J lost 3 bases, V lost 4 bases, and 0 bases had no gene match. CDR1 and CDR2 from the germline V gene are MNHEY and SVGAGI. CDR3 DNA sequence: TGTGCCAGCAGTTGGACTAGCGGGAGCTACAATGAGCAGTTCTTC. This sequence encodes CASSWTSGSYNEQFF.

The CDR3 here is CASSQAPASGRGDEQFF. The DNA of the CDR3 is TGTGCCAGCAGCCAAGCTCCAGCTAGCGGGAGGGGGGATGAGCAGTTCTTC. The chain uses TRBV4-2 and TRBJ2-1; 12 nucleotides match TRBD2. Germline V lookup: CDR1 LGHNA, CDR2 YNFKEQ. The CDR3 is made up of 17 amino acids. Unmatched junction bases numbered 9, after V lost 1 base and J lost 8 bases.

The chain carries TRBV5-4 and TRBJ2-1; D uncertain. V shed 1 base and J shed 7 bases, with 6 bases lying between them. The CDR3 spans 12 residues. The V gene's germline CDR1 is SGHNT and CDR2 YYREEE (reference sequence). CDR3 DNA: TGTGCCAGCAGCTTGACAGCTAATGAGCAGTTCTTC. Protein product: CASSLTANEQFF.

This clone was detected only once. The chain combines TRBV2 with TRBJ1-1, with 9 bases that match TRBD1. The CDR3 consists of 14 residues. Germline CDR1 and CDR2: SNHLY and FYNNEI. V lost 5 bases to trimming and J lost 2 bases; unmatched junction nucleotides: 3. The CDR3 coding sequence is TGTGCCAGCAGTCAACAGGGGGCCAACACTGAAGCTTTCTTT. Amino acid sequence: CASSQQGANTEAFF.

The V and J genes are TRBV15 and TRBJ2-5; no firm D call. The CDR3 covers 12 residues. Trimming left V 4 bases short and J 4 bases short, with 7 bases between. Per the germline V gene, CDR1 is LNHNV and CDR2 is YYDKDF (reference sequence). CDR3 nucleotide sequence: TGTGCCACCAGCACTAGTCTAGAGACCCAGTACTTC. As protein: CATSTSLETQYF.

The V gene is TRBV3-1 (or the pseudogene TRBV3-2), the J gene TRBJ2-7; 9 bases align to TRBD1. Unmatched junction bases numbered 1, after V lost 4 bases and J lost 6 bases. Germline lookup yields CDR1 LGHDT and CDR2 YNNKEL (reference sequence). There are 12 residues in the CDR3. CDR3 DNA sequence: TGTGCCAGCAGCCGGGACAGGGCCGAGCAGTACTTC. Translating gives CASSRDRAEQYF.

The chain is built from TRBV21-1 and TRBJ2-7; the table's D call of TRBD1 was not tested on the DNA. TRBV21-1 counts as a pseudogene. The CDR3 length is 10 residues. Here the CDR3 reads CAVHRDRGDF. The CDR3 region has the DNA TGTGCCGTACACCGGGACAGGGGGGACTTC.

J is TRBJ1-3 and V is TRBV27; D may be TRBD1 (6 bases). The CDR3 is 16 residues long. Between the trimmed V and J ends, which lost 4 bases and 0 bases, there was a span of 13 bases. Germline lookup yields CDR1 MNHEY and CDR2 SMNVEV (reference sequence). The CDR3 region has the DNA TGTGCCAGCAGTTACCTCGACAGGAGCTCTGGAAACACCATATATTTT. It translates to CASSYLDRSSGNTIYF.

This clone appeared a few times. The chain employs TRBV6-5 and TRBJ1-1; D not resolved. CDR3 length equals 13 residues. Germline CDR1 and CDR2: MNHEY and SVGAGI. V shed 2 bases and J shed 8 bases, with 12 bases lying between them. The CDR3, as DNA: TGTGCCAGCAGTTACAAGTGGCCGACAGAAGCTTTCTTT. It translates to CASSYKWPTEAFF.

The chain is built from TRBV7-6 and TRBJ1-1, with TRBD1 as a possible D gene (5 bases). The CDR3 covers 15 residues. CDR1 is SGHVS, CDR2 FNYEAQ, per germline. The V end lost 4 bases, the J end lost 1 base, and 13 bases lay between the germline ends. The CDR3 region is CASSYPYDRNTEAFF. Written as DNA, the CDR3 is TGTGCCAGCAGCTACCCCTACGACAGGAACACTGAAGCTTTCTTT.

The V and J genes are TRBV9 and TRBJ2-2; D possibly corresponds to TRBD1 (6 bases). Germline values: CDR1 SGDLS, CDR2 YYNGEE. V was trimmed by 4 bases and J by 5 bases, leaving 21 bases between them. The CDR3 has 17 amino acids. CDR3 residues: CASSPQGRLDVTGELFF. CDR3 sequence (DNA): TGTGCCAGCAGCCCCCAGGGGCGGCTAGATGTTACCGGGGAGCTGTTTTTT. Together with reference TRBV9 and TRBJ2-2, the CDR3 gives the full variable domain: DSGVTQTPKHLITATGQRVTLRCSPRSGDLSVYWYQQSLDQGLQFLIQYYNGEERAKGNILERFSAQQFPDLHSELNLSSLELGDSALYFCASSPQGRLDVTGELFFGEGSRLTVL.

The V call is TRBV27, the J call TRBJ1-4; tentatively, D is TRBD1 (5 bases). The germline V gene has CDR1 MNHEY and CDR2 SMNVEV (reference sequence). The CDR3 loop spans 15 amino acids. The V and J ends lost 6 bases and 0 bases respectively, with 11 bases between them. This CDR3 is CASSPRVATNEKLFF. In DNA, the CDR3 is TGTGCCAGCAGCCCCAGGGTTGCAACTAATGAAAAACTGTTTTTT.

The rearrangement uses TRBV5-4 and TRBJ2-1; 9 positions match TRBD2. V was clipped by 4 bases and J by 8 bases; unmatched bases: 7. In germline, CDR1 is SGHNT, CDR2 YYREEE (reference sequence). The CDR3 length is 14 residues. CDR3 sequence reads: CASSGLAGMYEQFF. CDR3 in DNA: TGTGCCAGCAGCGGGCTAGCGGGAATGTATGAGCAGTTCTTC.

This clone came up a few times. The sample has other DNA sequences that encode this CDR3 too. The chain combines TRBV3-1 (or the pseudogene TRBV3-2) with TRBJ2-7; 8 bases match TRBD2. J gave up 4 bases and V 3 bases, and 8 bases lay outside the gene matches. There are 15 residues in the CDR3. In germline, CDR1 is LGHDT, CDR2 YNNKEL (reference sequence). This CDR3 reads CASSQGGTGGYEQYF. The CDR3 DNA sequence: TGTGCCAGCAGCCAGGGGGGAACGGGAGGGTACGAGCAGTACTTC.

In DNA, the CDR3 is TGTGCTAGTGGTTTGCCCAATAGCGGATTATACAATGAGCAGTTCTTC. Its protein is CASGLPNSGLYNEQFF. V gene TRBV12-5 combines with J gene TRBJ2-1, with D maybe TRBD2 (6 bases). Germline V lookup: CDR1 LGHNT, CDR2 FRNRAP. V lost 2 bases and J lost 4, with 15 bases in between. The CDR3 loop spans 16 amino acids.

The V call is TRBV4-1, the J call TRBJ1-2; weak D call: TRBD1 (6 bases). Germline V CDR1 and CDR2: MGHRA, YSYEKL. The CDR3 totals 16 residues. With 10 bases removed from V and 4 bases from J, the gap between germline ends came to 25 bases. The CDR3 nucleotides read TGCGCCACCCAAATTAAGTGGACAGAAAAACCCTATGGCTACACCTTC. This gives the protein CATQIKWTEKPYGYTF.

The chain joins TRBV3-1 (or the pseudogene TRBV3-2) to TRBJ1-5; 8 bases line up with TRBD1. Trimming took 4 bases from V and 2 from J; bases not matched to a gene: 4. Per germline, CDR1 LGHDT and CDR2 YNNKEL (reference sequence). This CDR3 spans 15 amino acids. This CDR3 is CASSLTTGGNQPQHF. The DNA for the CDR3 is TGTGCCAGCAGCCTCACGACAGGGGGCAATCAGCCCCAGCATTTT.

CDR3 amino acids: CASSQESREGGYTF. Written as DNA, the CDR3 is TGTGCCAGCAGCCAAGAAAGTCGGGAAGGTGGCTACACCTTC. The V call is TRBV4-2, the J call TRBJ1-2, with D uncertain. V lost 0 bases and J 7 bases, leaving 12 bases between the germline ends. The germline CDR1 and CDR2 sequences are LGHNA and YNFKEQ. CDR3 size: 14 residues.

The chain employs TRBV4-2 and TRBJ2-1, with 13 nucleotides matching TRBD2. Germline CDR1 and CDR2: LGHNA and YNFKEQ. The CDR3 runs 15 residues. V dropped 5 bases and J dropped 5; count of bases not matched to a gene: 3. The CDR3 nucleotides read TGTGCCAGCAGCACAGGACTAGCGGGAGACAATGAGCAGTTCTTC. It translates to CASSTGLAGDNEQFF.

V is TRBV19 and J is TRBJ1-2; 8 bases map to TRBD1. The CDR3 runs to 16 residues. V shed 5 bases, J shed 3 bases, and the junction held 11 bases outside the gene matches. CDR1 and CDR2 (germline): LNHDA, SQIVND (reference sequence). The CDR3 bases are TGTGCCAGTAGTCCGATCTGGACAGGGACCCACTATGGCTACACCTTC. The encoded protein is CASSPIWTGTHYGYTF.

This clone was observed a few times. This chain joins TRBV12-3 or TRBV12-4 and TRBJ1-2; TRBD1 aligns across 7 bases. The CDR3 has 13 amino acids. With 6 bases clipped from V and 2 bases from J, the junction kept 3 bases outside the gene matches. DNA of the CDR3: TGTGCCAGCAGACAGGGACAGAACTATGGCTACACCTTC. Translation gives CASRQGQNYGYTF.

This clone came up once. V and J are TRBV14 and TRBJ2-1; the match to TRBD1 covers 7 bases. CDR3 length: 15 amino acids. J lost 8 bases, V lost 5 bases, and 12 bases had no gene match. Germline values: CDR1 SGHDN, CDR2 FVKESK. In nucleotides, the CDR3 is TGTGCCAGCAGCAGATCCGGGACAGCAGGCCATGAGCAGTTCTTC. Its translation: CASSRSGTAGHEQFF. The full variable domain, in which reference TRBV14 and TRBJ2-1 provide the parts outside the CDR3, is EAGVTQFPSHSVIEKGQTVTLRCDPISGHDNLYWYRRVMGKEIKFLLHFVKESKQDESGMPNNRFLAERTGGTYSTLKVQPAELEDSGVYFCASSRSGTAGHEQFFGPGTRLTVL.

There are many counts of this clone. The rearrangement uses TRBV28 and TRBJ2-5, with 9 bases aligning to TRBD1. Germline V gene sequence: CDR1 MDHEN, CDR2 SYDVKM. This CDR3 has 15 amino acids. J was trimmed by 3 bases and V by 3 bases; bases with no gene match: 5. The CDR3 sequence is CASSFPGTGKETQYF. The CDR3 nucleotides are TGTGCCAGCAGTTTCCCCGGGACAGGGAAAGAGACCCAGTACTTC.

CDR3 DNA sequence: TGCGCCAGCAGCCAGACCCCCCCCCGGACAGACGGAAACACCATATATTTT. Its translation is CASSQTPPRTDGNTIYF. The J gene is TRBJ1-3, the V gene TRBV4-3, with D perhaps matching TRBD1 (6 bases). The CDR3 totals 17 residues. Trimming left V 3 bases short and J 4 bases short, with 19 bases between. Germline values: CDR1 LGHNA, CDR2 YSLEER.